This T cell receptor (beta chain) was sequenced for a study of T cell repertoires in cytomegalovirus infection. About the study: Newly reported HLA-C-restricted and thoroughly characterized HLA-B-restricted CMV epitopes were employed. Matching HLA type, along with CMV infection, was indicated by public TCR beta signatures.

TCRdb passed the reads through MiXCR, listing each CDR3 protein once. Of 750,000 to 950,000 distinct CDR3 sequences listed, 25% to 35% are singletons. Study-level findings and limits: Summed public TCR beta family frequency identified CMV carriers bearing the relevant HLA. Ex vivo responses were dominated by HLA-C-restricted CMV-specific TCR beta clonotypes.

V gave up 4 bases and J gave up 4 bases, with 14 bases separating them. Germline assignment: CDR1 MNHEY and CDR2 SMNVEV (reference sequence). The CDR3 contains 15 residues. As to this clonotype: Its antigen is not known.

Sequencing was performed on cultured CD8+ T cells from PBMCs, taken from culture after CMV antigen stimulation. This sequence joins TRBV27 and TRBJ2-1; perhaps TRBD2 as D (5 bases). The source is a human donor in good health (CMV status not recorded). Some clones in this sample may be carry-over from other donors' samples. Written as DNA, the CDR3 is TGTGCCAGCAGTTCAGCCGGACTCCAATACAATGAGCAGTTCTTC. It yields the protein CASSSAGLQYNEQFF.